This T cell receptor (beta chain) was obtained from a study of low-dose radiotherapy and immunotherapy resistance in tumors. The wider study: Fractions of 0.5 Gy went to Cohort 1 every 2 weeks, totaling 6.5 Gy. Intravenously given cyclophosphamide 200 mg/m2 followed a two-week schedule that placed each dose one day before radiation and immunotherapy. Intravenous administration to patients comprised nivolumab at 240 mg every two weeks and ipilimumab at 1 mg/kg every six weeks.

The table lists this clonotype with a count of one. Gene-specific TRAV and TRBV primers were used for first-strand cDNA, covering alpha and beta chains. With a V-primer adapter and a constant-region primer, TCRs were amplified for about 20 PCR cycles. TCRdb re-derived calls from the reads in MiXCR, one entry per CDR3 protein. Of approximately 70,000 distinct CDR3 sequences listed, less than 40% are singletons. The length of the CDR3 is 12 residues. V lost 10 bases and J lost 10; bases outside the gene matches: 8. Looked up from germline, CDR1 is LGHNA and CDR2 is YNFKEQ. Time point here: before trial treatment. The donors, trial participants, received nivolumab, ipilimumab, aspirin, low-dose cyclophosphamide and low-dose radiotherapy.

The sample was PBMCs, taken before treatment. V gene TRBV4-2 combines with J gene TRBJ2-1, with 9 nucleotides matching TRBD2. This receptor was identified in a female donor with ovarian cancer. The chain's CDR3 is CATRGGYGEQFF. The CDR3 coding sequence is TGTGCCACGCGGGGGGGCTACGGGGAGCAGTTCTTC.